This entry is about one T cell receptor (beta chain). These data belong to a study of blood T cell repertoires in COVID-19. Original processing notes: Reference gene primer amplification in the assay estimated nucleated cell counts. The protocol was immunoSEQ multiplex PCR, while the TCRdb copy is restricted to in-frame clones and leaves out a portion. V, J and clone size are those of that table, while D and trimming were read from the DNA. The sample contains around 130,000 clones, 80% to 90% of which appear only once. Material for sequencing was peripheral blood. The clonotype was recovered from a man aged 70-80 years with active or convalescent COVID-19.

This CDR3 is CASSMGQGSYEQYF. DNA of the CDR3: TGTGCCAGCAGTATGGGACAGGGCTCCTACGAGCAGTACTTC. The chain joins TRBV6-5 to TRBJ2-7, with 9 nucleotides matching TRBD1. The V gene's germline CDR1 is MNHEY and CDR2 SVGAGI. V lost 5 bases and J lost 0; bases outside the gene matches: 2. This CDR3 is built from 14 residues.